This T cell receptor beta chain was captured in a study of T cells after yellow fever vaccination. Study in general: Where fractions had low cell numbers, libraries were prepared from them with the SMART-Seq v4 Ultra Low Input RNA kit.

V was clipped by 0 bases and J by 6 bases, with 9 bases between them. In germline, CDR1 is SQVTM, CDR2 ANQGSEA. The CDR3 sequence is 12 residues long. Study observations and caveats: After the booster, over 95% of CD4 and 75% to 90% of CD8 primary-response clones were re-detected. Sorted repertoires could include abundant contaminating clonotypes from bulk cells.

About this clonotype: The antigen is not known.

One entry per CDR3 protein, called by TCRdb with MiXCR from the 5' RACE reads. The sample holds 500,000 to 700,000 distinct CDR3 sequences, over 15% seen once. The receptor comes from a man aged 25 to 45 who received the YFV17D yellow fever vaccine. The rearrangement links TRBV29-1 to TRBJ2-7; D perhaps matches TRBD2 (5 bases). This specimen was PBMCs, taken 15 days after the yellow fever booster vaccination. The CDR3 nucleotides are TGCAGCGTTGAAGATCAAACTAGCGAGCAGTACTTC. Protein: CSVEDQTSEQYF.